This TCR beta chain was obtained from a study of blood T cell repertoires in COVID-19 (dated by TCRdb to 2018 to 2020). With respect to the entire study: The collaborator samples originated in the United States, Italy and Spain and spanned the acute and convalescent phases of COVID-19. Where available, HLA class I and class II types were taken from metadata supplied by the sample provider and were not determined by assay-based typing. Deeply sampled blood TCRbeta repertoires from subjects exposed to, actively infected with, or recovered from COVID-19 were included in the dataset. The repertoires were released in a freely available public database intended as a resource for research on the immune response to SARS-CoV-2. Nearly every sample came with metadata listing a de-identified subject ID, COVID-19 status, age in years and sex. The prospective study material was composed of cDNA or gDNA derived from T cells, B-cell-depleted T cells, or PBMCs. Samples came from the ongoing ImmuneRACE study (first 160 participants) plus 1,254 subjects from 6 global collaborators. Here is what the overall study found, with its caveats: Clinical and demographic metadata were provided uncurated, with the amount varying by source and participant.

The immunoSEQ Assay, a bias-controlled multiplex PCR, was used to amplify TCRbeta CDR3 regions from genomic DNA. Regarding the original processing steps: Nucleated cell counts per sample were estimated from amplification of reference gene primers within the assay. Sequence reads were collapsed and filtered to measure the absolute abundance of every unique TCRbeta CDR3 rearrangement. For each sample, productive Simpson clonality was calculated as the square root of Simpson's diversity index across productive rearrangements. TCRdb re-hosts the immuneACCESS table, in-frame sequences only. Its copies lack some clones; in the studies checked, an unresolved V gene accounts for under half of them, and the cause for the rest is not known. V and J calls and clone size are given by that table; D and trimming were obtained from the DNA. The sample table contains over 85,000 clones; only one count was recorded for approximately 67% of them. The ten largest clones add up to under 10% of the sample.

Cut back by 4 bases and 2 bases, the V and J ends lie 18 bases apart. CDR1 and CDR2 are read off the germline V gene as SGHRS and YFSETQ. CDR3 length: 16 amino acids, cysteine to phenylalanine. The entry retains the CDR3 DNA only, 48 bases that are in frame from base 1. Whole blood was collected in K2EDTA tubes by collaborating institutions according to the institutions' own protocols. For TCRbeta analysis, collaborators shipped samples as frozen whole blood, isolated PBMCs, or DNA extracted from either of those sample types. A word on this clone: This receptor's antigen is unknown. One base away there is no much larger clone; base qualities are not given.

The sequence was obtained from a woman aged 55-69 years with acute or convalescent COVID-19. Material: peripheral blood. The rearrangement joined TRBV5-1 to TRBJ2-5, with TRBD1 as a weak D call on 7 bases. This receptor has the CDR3 CASSPGAGGNQETQYF. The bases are TGCGCCAGCAGCCCGGGGGCAGGGGGTAATCAAGAGACCCAGTACTTC.